This TCR beta chain stems from a study of T cell responses to AZD1222 COVID-19 vaccine. Findings and limits, study-wide: An increase in Spike-specific TCR breadth and depth was observed after two AZD1222 doses. As reported, nearly half of all spike-specific TCRs target variant regions that are unmutated. Donors, mostly white British, included more females; clonal diversity was possibly underestimated.

This clone was found a few times. The antigen is not known. Produced via immunoSEQ multiplex PCR; TCRdb's table is partial and in-frame only. Counted here are roughly 43,000 clones, about four fifths occurring once; the ten biggest clones make up less than 25%. The germline V gene has CDR1 MRHNA and CDR2 SNTAGT. Deletions cut 4 bases from V and 8 bases from J, with 15 bases between. This CDR3 spans 14 amino acids. The sequencing used peripheral blood, collected 28 days after the second dose of the MenACWY control vaccine. The chain links TRBV6-4 to TRBJ2-1; D is tentatively TRBD1 or TRBD2 (6 bases each). This TCR derives from an adult who received the MenACWY meningococcal vaccine as a control. CDR3 bases: TGTGCCAGCAGTGTCGAGGGGGGTCTGCATGAGCAGTTCTTC. Its translation is CASSVEGGLHEQFF.